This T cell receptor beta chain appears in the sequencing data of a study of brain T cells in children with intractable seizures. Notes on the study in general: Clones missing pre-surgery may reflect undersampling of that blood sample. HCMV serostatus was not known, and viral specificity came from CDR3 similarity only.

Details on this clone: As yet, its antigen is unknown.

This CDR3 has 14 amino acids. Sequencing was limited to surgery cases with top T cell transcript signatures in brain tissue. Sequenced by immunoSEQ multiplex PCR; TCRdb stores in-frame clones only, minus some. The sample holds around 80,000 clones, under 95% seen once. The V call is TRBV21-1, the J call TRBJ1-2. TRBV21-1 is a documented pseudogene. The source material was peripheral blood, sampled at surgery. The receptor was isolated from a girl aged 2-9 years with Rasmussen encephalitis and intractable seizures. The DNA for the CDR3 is TGTGCCAGCAGCAACCCTCTCCACTACTATGGCTACACCTTC. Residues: CASSNPLHYYGYTF.